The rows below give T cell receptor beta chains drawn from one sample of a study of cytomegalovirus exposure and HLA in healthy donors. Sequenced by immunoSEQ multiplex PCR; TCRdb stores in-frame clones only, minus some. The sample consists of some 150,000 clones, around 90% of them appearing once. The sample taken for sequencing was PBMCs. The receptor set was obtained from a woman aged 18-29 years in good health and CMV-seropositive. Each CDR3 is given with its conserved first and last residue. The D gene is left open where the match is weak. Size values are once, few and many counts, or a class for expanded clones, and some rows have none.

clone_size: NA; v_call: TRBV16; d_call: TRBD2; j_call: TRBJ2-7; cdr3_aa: CASSPSGLDSYEQYF; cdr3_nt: TGTGCCAGCAGCCCCTCGGGACTAGACTCCTACGAGCAGTACTTC
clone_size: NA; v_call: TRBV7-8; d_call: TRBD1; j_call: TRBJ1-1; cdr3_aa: CASSLERRGRRTEAFF; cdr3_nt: TGTGCCAGCAGCTTAGAGCGCAGGGGGCGACGCACTGAAGCTTTCTTT
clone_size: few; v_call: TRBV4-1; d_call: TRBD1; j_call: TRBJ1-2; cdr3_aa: CASSTGQVRHGYTF; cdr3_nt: TGCGCCAGCAGCACCGGACAGGTGCGGCATGGCTACACCTTC
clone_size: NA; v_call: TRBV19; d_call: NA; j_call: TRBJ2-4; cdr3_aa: CASSQLGLAKNIQYF; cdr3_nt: TGTGCCAGTAGTCAACTCGGACTAGCCAAAAACATTCAGTACTTC
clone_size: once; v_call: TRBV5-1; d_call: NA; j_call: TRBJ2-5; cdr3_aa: CASAGRGLKQETQYF; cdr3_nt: TGCGCCAGCGCCGGCCGAGGCCTTAAACAAGAGACCCAGTACTTC
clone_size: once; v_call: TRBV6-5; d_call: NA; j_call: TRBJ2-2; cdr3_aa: CASRQDSTGELFF; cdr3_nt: TGTGCCAGCAGACAGGACAGCACCGGGGAGCTGTTTTTT
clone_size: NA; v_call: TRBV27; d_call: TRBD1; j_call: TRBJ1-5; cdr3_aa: CASREGQGMWSNQPQHF; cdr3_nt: TGTGCCAGCAGAGAGGGACAGGGGATGTGGAGCAATCAGCCCCAGCATTTT
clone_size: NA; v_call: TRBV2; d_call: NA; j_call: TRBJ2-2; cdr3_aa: CASRTGTLNTGELFF; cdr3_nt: TGTGCCAGCAGGACCGGGACTCTTAACACCGGGGAGCTGTTTTTT
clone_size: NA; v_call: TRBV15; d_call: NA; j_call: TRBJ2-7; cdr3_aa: CATSRGHGTGHVFYEQYF; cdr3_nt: TGTGCCACCAGCAGAGGCCATGGGACGGGACACGTATTTTACGAGCAGTACTTC
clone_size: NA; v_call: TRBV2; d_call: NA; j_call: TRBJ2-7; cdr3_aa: CASRDRIYEQYF; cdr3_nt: TGTGCCAGCAGAGACAGGATCTACGAGCAGTACTTC
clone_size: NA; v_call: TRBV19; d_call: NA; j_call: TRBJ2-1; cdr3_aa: CASSILRGNEQFF; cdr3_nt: TGTGCCAGTAGTATTCTCAGAGGTAATGAGCAGTTCTTC
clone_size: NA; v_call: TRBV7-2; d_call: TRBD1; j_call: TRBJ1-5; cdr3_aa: CASSLAQGGNQPQHF; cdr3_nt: TGTGCCAGCAGCTTAGCGCAGGGGGGCAATCAGCCCCAGCATTTT
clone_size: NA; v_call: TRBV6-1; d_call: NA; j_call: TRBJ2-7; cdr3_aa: CASSEAQGTSYEQYF; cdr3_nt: TGTGCCAGCAGTGAAGCGCAAGGGACATCCTACGAGCAGTACTTC
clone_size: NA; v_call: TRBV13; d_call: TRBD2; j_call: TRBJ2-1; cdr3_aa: CASSSGRAFSEQFF; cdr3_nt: TGTGCCAGCAGTAGCGGGAGGGCCTTTAGTGAGCAGTTCTTC
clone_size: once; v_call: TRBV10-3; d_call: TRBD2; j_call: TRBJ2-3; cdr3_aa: CAISDPAGRSGFSDTQYF; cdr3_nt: TGTGCCATCAGTGACCCAGCGGGGAGGAGTGGTTTTTCAGATACGCAGTATTTT
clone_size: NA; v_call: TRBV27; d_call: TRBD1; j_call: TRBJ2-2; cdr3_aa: CASSVWQGDTGELFF; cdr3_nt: TGTGCCAGCAGTGTCTGGCAGGGGGATACCGGGGAGCTGTTTTTT
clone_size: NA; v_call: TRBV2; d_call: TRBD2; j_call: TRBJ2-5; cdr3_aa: CASSALTSVQETQYF; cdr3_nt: TGTGCCAGCAGTGCATTGACTAGCGTCCAAGAGACCCAGTACTTC
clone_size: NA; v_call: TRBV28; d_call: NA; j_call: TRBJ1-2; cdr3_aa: CASSLRTPTVTF; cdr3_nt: TGTGCCAGCAGTTTAAGGACACCAACGGTCACCTTC
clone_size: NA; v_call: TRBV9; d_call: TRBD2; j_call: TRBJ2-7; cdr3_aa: CASSVGWSGSYEQYF; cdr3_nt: TGTGCCAGCAGCGTAGGGTGGAGCGGGAGTTACGAGCAGTACTTC
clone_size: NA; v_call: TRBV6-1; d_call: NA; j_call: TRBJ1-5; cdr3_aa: CASEGANQPQHF; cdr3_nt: TGTGCCAGTGAGGGAGCAAATCAGCCCCAGCATTTT
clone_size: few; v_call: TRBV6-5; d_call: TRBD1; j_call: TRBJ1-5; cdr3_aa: CASQRRQGDQPQHF; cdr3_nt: TGTGCCAGCCAAAGGCGACAGGGGGATCAGCCCCAGCATTTT
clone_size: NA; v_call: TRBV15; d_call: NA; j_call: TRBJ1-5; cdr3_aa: CATSRDYEGGNQPQHF; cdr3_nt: TGTGCCACCAGCAGAGATTACGAGGGCGGCAATCAGCCCCAGCATTTT
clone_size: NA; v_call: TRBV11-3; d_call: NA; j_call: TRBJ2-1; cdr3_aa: CASSFYSGYNEQFF; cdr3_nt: TGTGCCAGCAGCTTTTATAGCGGCTACAATGAGCAGTTCTTC
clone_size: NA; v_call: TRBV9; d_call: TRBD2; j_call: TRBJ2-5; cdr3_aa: CASSSGTSGSGQETQYF; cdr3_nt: TGTGCCAGCAGCTCCGGGACTAGCGGGAGCGGGCAAGAGACCCAGTACTTC
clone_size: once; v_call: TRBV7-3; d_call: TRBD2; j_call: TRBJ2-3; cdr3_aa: CASSPLAGGSRDTQYF; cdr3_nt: TGTGCCAGCAGCCCATTAGCGGGAGGCTCCAGAGATACGCAGTATTTT
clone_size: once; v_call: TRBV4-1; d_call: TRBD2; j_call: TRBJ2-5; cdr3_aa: CASSPHLFGLARETQYF; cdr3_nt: TGCGCCAGCAGCCCTCACCTATTCGGACTAGCAAGAGAGACCCAGTACTTC
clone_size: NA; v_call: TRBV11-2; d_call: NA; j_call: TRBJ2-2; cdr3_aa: CASRDRTLNTGELFF; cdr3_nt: TGTGCCAGCAGAGACAGGACCTTAAACACCGGGGAGCTGTTTTTT
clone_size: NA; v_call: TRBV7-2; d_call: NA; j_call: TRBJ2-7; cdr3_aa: CASSPQPRTDSQYF; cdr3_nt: TGTGCCAGCAGCCCACAACCACGGACTGACTCGCAGTACTTC
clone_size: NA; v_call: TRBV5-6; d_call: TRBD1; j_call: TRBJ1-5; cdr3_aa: CASSQGTARNGAQHF; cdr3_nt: TGTGCCAGCAGCCAAGGGACAGCCCGAAATGGGGCCCAGCATTTT
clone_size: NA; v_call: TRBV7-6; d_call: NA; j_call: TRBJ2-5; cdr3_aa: CASRGTVDGKETQYF; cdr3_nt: TGTGCCAGCAGGGGCACGGTAGACGGAAAAGAGACCCAGTACTTC
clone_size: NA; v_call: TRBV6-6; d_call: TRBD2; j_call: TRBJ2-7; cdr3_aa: CASSYSLAGTYEQYF; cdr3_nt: TGTGCCAGCAGTTACTCGCTAGCGGGAACCTACGAGCAGTACTTC
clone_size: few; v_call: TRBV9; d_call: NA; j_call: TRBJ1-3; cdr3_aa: CASSVGGTSDTIYF; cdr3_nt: TGTGCCAGCAGCGTAGGTGGGACATCGGACACCATATATTTT
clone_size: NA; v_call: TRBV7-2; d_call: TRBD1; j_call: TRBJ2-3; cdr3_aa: CASSVTGGYADTQYF; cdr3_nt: TGTGCCAGCAGCGTGACAGGGGGCTACGCAGATACGCAGTATTTT
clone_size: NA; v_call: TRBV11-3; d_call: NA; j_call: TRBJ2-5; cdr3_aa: CASSLRDFQETQYF; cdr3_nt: TGTGCCAGCAGCTTACGGGACTTCCAAGAGACCCAGTACTTC
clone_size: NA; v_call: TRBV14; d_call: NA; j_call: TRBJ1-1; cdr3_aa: CASSPQNTEAFF; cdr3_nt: TGTGCCAGCAGCCCCCAGAACACTGAAGCTTTCTTT
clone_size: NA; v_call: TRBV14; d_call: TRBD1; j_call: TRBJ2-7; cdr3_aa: CASSQGQGYEQYF; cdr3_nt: TGTGCCAGCAGCCAGGGACAGGGTTACGAGCAGTACTTC
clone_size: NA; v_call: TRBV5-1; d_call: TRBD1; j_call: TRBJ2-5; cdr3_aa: CASSRTGGPQETQYF; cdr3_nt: TGCGCCAGCAGCCGGACAGGGGGTCCCCAAGAGACCCAGTACTTC
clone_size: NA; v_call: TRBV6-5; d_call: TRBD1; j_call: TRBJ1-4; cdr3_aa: CASSQLTGPLFF; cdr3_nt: TGTGCCAGCAGTCAACTGACAGGGCCACTGTTTTTT
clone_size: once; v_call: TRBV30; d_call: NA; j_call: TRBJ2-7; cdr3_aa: CAWSLSLVGGYEQYF; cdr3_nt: TGTGCCTGGAGTTTGTCGCTAGTAGGCGGCTACGAGCAGTACTTC
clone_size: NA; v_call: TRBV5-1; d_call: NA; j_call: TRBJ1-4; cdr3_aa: CASSFQDVNEKLFF; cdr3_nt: TGCGCCAGCAGCTTTCAGGATGTTAATGAAAAACTGTTTTTT
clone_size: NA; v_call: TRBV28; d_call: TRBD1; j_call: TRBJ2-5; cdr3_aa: CASSKIPGQGQETQYF; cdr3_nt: TGTGCCAGCAGTAAAATCCCGGGACAGGGACAAGAGACCCAGTACTTC
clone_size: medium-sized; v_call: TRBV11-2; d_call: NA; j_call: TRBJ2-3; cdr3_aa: CASLSSGTDTQYF; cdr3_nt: TGTGCCAGCCTTAGCTCCGGCACAGATACGCAGTATTTT
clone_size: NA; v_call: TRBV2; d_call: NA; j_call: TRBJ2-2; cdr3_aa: CASTVTSTGELFF; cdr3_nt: TGTGCCAGCACTGTTACAAGCACCGGGGAGCTGTTTTTT
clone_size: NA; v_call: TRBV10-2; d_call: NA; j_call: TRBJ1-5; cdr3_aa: CASMGLGPQHF; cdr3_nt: TGCGCCAGCATGGGTCTAGGCCCCCAGCATTTT
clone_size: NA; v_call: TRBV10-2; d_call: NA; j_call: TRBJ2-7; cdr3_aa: CASSESQVKYF; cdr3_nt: TGCGCCAGCAGTGAGTCGCAGGTGAAGTACTTC
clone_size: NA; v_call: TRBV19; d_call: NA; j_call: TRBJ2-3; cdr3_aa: CASSVGYSTDTQYF; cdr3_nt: TGTGCCAGTAGTGTAGGCTATAGCACAGATACGCAGTATTTT
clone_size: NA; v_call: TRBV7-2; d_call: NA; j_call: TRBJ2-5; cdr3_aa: CASSSGQTRSETQYF; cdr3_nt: TGTGCCAGCAGCTCGGGACAGACTAGATCGGAGACCCAGTACTTC
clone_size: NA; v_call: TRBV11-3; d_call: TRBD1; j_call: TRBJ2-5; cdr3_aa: CASSQRMTGTGKETQYF; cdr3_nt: TGTGCCAGCAGCCAGCGAATGACCGGGACAGGCAAAGAGACCCAGTACTTC
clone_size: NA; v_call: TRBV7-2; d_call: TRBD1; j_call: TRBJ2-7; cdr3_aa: CASSSRTGYNEQYF; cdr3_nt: TGTGCCAGCAGCTCCAGGACAGGGTACAACGAGCAGTACTTC
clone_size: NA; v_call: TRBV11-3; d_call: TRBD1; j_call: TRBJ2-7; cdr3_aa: CASSFDRGYEQYF; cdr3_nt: TGTGCCAGCAGCTTTGACAGGGGCTACGAGCAGTACTTC
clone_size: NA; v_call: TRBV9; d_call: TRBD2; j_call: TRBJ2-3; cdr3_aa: CASSVASWGLEASDTQYF; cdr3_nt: TGTGCCAGCAGCGTAGCTTCTTGGGGACTAGAGGCGTCCGATACGCAGTATTTT
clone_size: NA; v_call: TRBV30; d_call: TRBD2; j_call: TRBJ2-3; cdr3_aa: CAWSRLAGTTDTQYF; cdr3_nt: TGTGCCTGGAGTAGACTAGCGGGAACCACAGATACGCAGTATTTT
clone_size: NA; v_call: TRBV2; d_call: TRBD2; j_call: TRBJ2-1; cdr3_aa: CASSRTSYEQFF; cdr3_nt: TGTGCCAGCAGTCGGACTAGTTATGAGCAGTTCTTC